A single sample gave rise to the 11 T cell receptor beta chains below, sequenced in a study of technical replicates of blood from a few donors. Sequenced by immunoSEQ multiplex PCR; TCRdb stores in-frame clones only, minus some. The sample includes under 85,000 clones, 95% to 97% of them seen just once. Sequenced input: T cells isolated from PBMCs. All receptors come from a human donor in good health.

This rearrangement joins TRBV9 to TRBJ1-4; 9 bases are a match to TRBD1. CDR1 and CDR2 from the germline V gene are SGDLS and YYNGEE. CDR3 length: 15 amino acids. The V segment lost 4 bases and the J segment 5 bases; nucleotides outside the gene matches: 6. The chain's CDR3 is CASSSSGQGNEKLFF. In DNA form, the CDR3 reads TGTGCCAGCAGCTCATCCGGACAGGGGAATGAAAAACTGTTTTTT. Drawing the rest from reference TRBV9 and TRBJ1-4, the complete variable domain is DSGVTQTPKHLITATGQRVTLRCSPRSGDLSVYWYQQSLDQGLQFLIQYYNGEERAKGNILERFSAQQFPDLHSELNLSSLELGDSALYFCASSSSGQGNEKLFFGSGTQLSVL.

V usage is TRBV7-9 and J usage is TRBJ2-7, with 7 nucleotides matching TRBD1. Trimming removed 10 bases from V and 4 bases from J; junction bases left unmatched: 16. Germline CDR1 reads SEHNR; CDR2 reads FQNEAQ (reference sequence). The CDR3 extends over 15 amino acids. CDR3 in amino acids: CANTGVLPPGYEQYF. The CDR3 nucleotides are TGTGCCAACACAGGGGTCTTGCCGCCGGGGTACGAGCAGTACTTC.

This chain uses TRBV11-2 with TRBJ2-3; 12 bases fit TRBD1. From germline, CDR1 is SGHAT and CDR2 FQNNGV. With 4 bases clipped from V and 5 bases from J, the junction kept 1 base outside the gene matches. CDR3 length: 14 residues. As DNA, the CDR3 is TGTGCCAGCAGCTGGGACAGGGGGCAAGATACGCAGTATTTT. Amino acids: CASSWDRGQDTQYF.

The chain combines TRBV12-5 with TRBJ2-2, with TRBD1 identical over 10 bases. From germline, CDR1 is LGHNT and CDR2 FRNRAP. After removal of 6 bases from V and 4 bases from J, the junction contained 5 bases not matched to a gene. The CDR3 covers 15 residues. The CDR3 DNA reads TGTGCTAGTGGGCCCGGGACAGGGGCCACCGGGGAGCTGTTTTTT. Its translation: CASGPGTGATGELFF.

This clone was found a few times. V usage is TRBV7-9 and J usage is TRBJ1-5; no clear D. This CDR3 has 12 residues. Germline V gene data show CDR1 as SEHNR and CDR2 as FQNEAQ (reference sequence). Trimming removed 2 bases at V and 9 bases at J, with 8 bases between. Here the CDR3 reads CASSLPSRPQHF. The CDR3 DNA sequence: TGTGCCAGCAGCTTACCTAGTCGGCCCCAGCATTTT.

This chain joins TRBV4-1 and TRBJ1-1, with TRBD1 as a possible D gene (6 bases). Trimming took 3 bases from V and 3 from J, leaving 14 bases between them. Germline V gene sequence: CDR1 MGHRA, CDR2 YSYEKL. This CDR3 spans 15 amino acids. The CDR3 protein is CASSQVYRVDTEAFF. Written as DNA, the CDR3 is TGCGCCAGCAGCCAGGTCTACAGGGTAGACACTGAAGCTTTCTTT.

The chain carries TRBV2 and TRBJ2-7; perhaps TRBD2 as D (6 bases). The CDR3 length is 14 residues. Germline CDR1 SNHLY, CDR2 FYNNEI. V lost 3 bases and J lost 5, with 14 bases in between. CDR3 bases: TGTGCCAGCAGTGAGACTAGAGATATGGACGAGCAGTACTTC. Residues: CASSETRDMDEQYF.

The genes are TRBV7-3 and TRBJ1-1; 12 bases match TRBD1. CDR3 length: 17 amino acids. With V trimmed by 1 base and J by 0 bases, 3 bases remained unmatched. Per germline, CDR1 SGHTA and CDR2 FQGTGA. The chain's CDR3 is CASSLMGQGAVNTEAFF. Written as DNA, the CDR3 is TGTGCCAGCAGCTTAATGGGACAGGGGGCCGTGAACACTGAAGCTTTCTTT.

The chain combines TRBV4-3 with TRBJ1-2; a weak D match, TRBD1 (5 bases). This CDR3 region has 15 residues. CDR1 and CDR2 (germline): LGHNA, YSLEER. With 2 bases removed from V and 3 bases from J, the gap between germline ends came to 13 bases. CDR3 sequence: CASSQSTENHYGYTF. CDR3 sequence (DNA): TGCGCCAGCAGCCAATCGACAGAAAACCACTATGGCTACACCTTC.

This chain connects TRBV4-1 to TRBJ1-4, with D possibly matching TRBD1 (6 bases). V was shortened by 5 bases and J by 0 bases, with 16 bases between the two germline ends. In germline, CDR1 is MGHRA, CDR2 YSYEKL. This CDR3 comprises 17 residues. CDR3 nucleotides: TGCGCCAGCAGCTCCTATCAACAGGGTCCAACTAATGAAAAACTGTTTTTT. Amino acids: CASSSYQQGPTNEKLFF.

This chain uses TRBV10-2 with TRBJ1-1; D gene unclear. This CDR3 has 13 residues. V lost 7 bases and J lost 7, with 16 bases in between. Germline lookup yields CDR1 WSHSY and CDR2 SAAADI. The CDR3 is CASNAPGAREAFF. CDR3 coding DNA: TGCGCCAGCAACGCCCCGGGAGCCCGTGAAGCTTTCTTT.